This passage covers 13 T cell receptor beta chains from one sample sequenced in a study of a mutant IDH1 vaccine in newly diagnosed glioma (dated by TCRdb to about 2021). These receptors have no identified antigens. Explained via the paper, the time point label denotes: week 35, safety follow-up. A 20-mer mutant IDH1 peptide at 300 micrograms in Montanide made up each vaccine dose, which was injected subcutaneously together with topical imiquimod. The library came from the immunoSEQ multiplex PCR assay. Here the immuneACCESS table is served through TCRdb, limited to in-frame sequences with V and J called. Missing clones are a known gap in these copies; in checked studies unresolved V genes cover under half, and the rest lacks a known reason. A total of roughly 50,000 clones appear in this sample, roughly three quarters of them only once. About 7% of the sample belongs to the ten largest clones. The sequencing used PBMCs, collected from a glioma patient whose treatment included an IDH1 peptide vaccine. These receptors all stem from a man in his forties with glioma.

The chain employs TRBV4-1 and TRBJ2-4; TRBD1 matches 8 bases. This CDR3 contains 18 residues. Germline values: CDR1 MGHRA, CDR2 YSYEKL. Unmatched junction bases numbered 11, after V lost 3 bases and J lost 1 base. Written as DNA, the CDR3 is TGCGCCAGCAGCCAGAACGACCAGGGGGCTGGGGCCAAAAACATTCAGTACTTC. As protein: CASSQNDQGAGAKNIQYF.

The chain carries TRBV5-1 and TRBJ2-1; 8 bases line up with TRBD1. V dropped 0 bases and J dropped 5; count of bases not matched to a gene: 7. The CDR3 has 16 residues. The germline V gene encodes CDR1 SGHRS and CDR2 YFSETQ. CDR3 in amino acids: CASSLEGTGSHNEQFF. CDR3 in DNA: TGCGCCAGCAGCTTGGAGGGGACAGGCAGCCACAATGAGCAGTTCTTC.

The chain employs TRBV29-1 and TRBJ2-7, with D perhaps TRBD1 (6 bases). The V gene's germline CDR1 is SQVTM and CDR2 ANQGSEA. The CDR3 extends over 12 amino acids. V was clipped by 7 bases and J by 4 bases, with 14 bases between them. CDR3 in DNA: TGCAGCGATTTGACAGGATATTACGAGCAGTACTTC. This gives the protein CSDLTGYYEQYF.

This chain links TRBV19 with TRBJ1-4; 9 bases are a match to TRBD1. Germline CDR1 is LNHDA and CDR2 is SQIVND (reference sequence). This CDR3 contains 14 residues. V lost 5 bases, J lost 8 bases, and 6 bases stayed unmatched. DNA of the CDR3: TGTGCCAGTAGTTCGGACAGGGGAGGGGAAAAACTGTTTTTT. The encoded protein is CASSSDRGGEKLFF.

The V call is TRBV10-3, the J call TRBJ2-7, with 7 nucleotides matching TRBD1. Per the germline V gene, CDR1 is ENHRY and CDR2 is SYGVKD. The V segment lost 6 bases and the J segment 2 bases; nucleotides outside the gene matches: 7. The CDR3 runs to 14 residues. The CDR3: CAIRPGTGAYEQYF. The CDR3 DNA reads TGTGCCATCAGGCCGGGAACAGGGGCCTACGAGCAGTACTTC.

V usage is TRBV5-4 and J usage is TRBJ2-7, with 10 bases fitting TRBD2. Germline V CDR1 and CDR2: SGHNT, YYREEE (reference sequence). The V segment lost 1 base and the J segment 9 bases; nucleotides outside the gene matches: 10. The CDR3 is made up of 15 amino acids. The DNA for the CDR3 is TGTGCCAGCAGCTTGTGGGCGAGCGGGGGGGCGGGGCAGTACTTC. It codes for CASSLWASGGAGQYF.

The chain employs TRBV6-5 and TRBJ1-2, with 7 nucleotides matching TRBD1. The CDR3 is made up of 14 amino acids. The germline V gene has CDR1 MNHEY and CDR2 SVGAGI. The V segment lost 2 bases and the J segment 3 bases; nucleotides outside the gene matches: 3. Here the CDR3 DNA reads TGTGCCAGCAGTTACCCGGGACAGCACTATGGCTACACCTTC. This codes for CASSYPGQHYGYTF.

The chain couples TRBV5-5 to TRBJ2-5; D gene unclear. The CDR3 is 14 residues long. The ends were cut back, 3 bases at V and 0 bases at J, with 9 bases in the middle. The V gene's germline CDR1 is SGHKS and CDR2 YYEKEE (reference sequence). The CDR3 DNA reads TGTGCCAGCAGCTCGACACCGTACCAAGAGACCCAGTACTTC. Its protein is CASSSTPYQETQYF.

V and J are TRBV2 and TRBJ2-7; no firm D call. Germline V CDR1 and CDR2: SNHLY, FYNNEI. The CDR3 has 13 amino acids. Trimming took off 10 bases at V and 0 bases at J, with 13 bases between the two ends. CDR3 amino acids: CAIETVGSYEQYF. CDR3 DNA sequence: TGTGCCATCGAGACGGTCGGCTCCTACGAGCAGTACTTC.

V usage is TRBV29-1 and J usage is TRBJ2-3, with 8 bases matching TRBD2. The germline CDR1 and CDR2 sequences are SQVTM and ANQGSEA. CDR3 length equals 16 residues. V shed 4 bases, J shed 5 bases, and the junction held 14 bases outside the gene matches. In nucleotides, the CDR3 is TGCAGCGTTGGCCTTCCGCGGGGGGAGCAACAAGATACGCAGTATTTT. Protein sequence: CSVGLPRGEQQDTQYF.

This clone was picked up one time. The rearrangement joins TRBV6-1 to TRBJ1-5, with TRBD1 identical over 7 bases. V shed 1 base, J shed 5 bases, and the junction held 5 bases outside the gene matches. CDR3 length equals 15 residues. Germline CDR1 reads MNHNS; CDR2 reads SASEGT. The CDR3 protein is CASSEGQGVDQPQHF. The CDR3 DNA sequence: TGTGCCAGCAGTGAAGGGCAGGGGGTGGATCAGCCCCAGCATTTT.

This chain joins TRBV7-2 and TRBJ1-2; D gene uncertain. The CDR3 extends over 11 amino acids. CDR1 and CDR2 from the germline V gene are SGHTA and FQGNSA. Trimming took off 5 bases at V and 4 bases at J, with 5 bases between the two ends. As DNA, the CDR3 is TGTGCCAGCAGCGAAACCTATGGCTACACCTTC. This sequence encodes CASSETYGYTF. Supplemented by reference TRBV7-2 and TRBJ1-2, the full variable domain reads GAGVSQSPSNKVTEKGKDVELRCDPISGHTALYWYRQSLGQGLEFLIYFQGNSAPDKSGLPSDRFSAERTGGSVSTLTIQRTQQEDSAVYLCASSETYGYTFGSGTRLTVV.

The chain employs TRBV19 and TRBJ1-1; TRBD1 might be the D (5 bases). Trimming stripped 5 bases from V and 3 bases from J, with 13 bases between. Per germline, CDR1 LNHDA and CDR2 SQIVND (reference sequence). This CDR3 has 14 residues. CDR3 amino acids: CASSLWGGDTEAFF. The CDR3 region has the DNA TGTGCCAGTAGTTTATGGGGCGGAGACACTGAAGCTTTCTTT.